This T cell receptor (beta chain) was captured in a study of cytomegalovirus exposure and HLA in healthy donors. CDR1 SGHRS and CDR2 YFSETQ come from the germline V gene. V gave up 4 bases and J gave up 9 bases; unmatched junction bases: 6. CDR3 length: 15 residues. Separation from the 666-subject first cohort characterized the roughly 120-subject validation cohort, to which the donors belonged. Sequencing used immunoSEQ multiplex PCR; TCRdb keeps in-frame clones, though not all of them. The data show over 85,000 clones, 84% seen once. Study-wide points: According to a subsequent analysis, TCR clusters identified in the first cohort showed a tendency to co-occur across the approximately 130 validation repertoires. TCR beta chains numbering some 160 were designated cytomegalovirus-associated.

Worth noting for this clone: Its target is unknown.

The sequence derives from a young woman in good health and CMV-seropositive. The chain couples TRBV5-1 to TRBJ2-1; TRBD2 aligns across 14 bases. Sequencing was done on a sample of PBMCs. The CDR3 is CASSPGLAGVSEQFF. The CDR3 DNA sequence: TGCGCCAGCAGCCCGGGACTAGCGGGGGTGAGTGAGCAGTTCTTC.